This T cell receptor (beta chain) was captured by sequencing in a study of CD8+ T cells in alopecia areata. Notes on the study in general: Possibly because of HLA-related factors, TCR sharing was less clear across patients than in mice. The study found higher clonality in lesional than normal scalp, especially in alopecia totalis/universalis. Normal skin's resident alphabeta T cells are also sequenced in scalp samples.

The CDR3 is 15 residues long. V lost 5 bases, J lost 4 bases, and 10 bases stayed unmatched. Germline CDR1 is MDHEN and CDR2 is SYDVKM. Sorting separated CD4+ and CD8+ T cells out of PBMCs. As regards this clone: The antigen is unknown.

Extracted RNA was reverse transcribed into cDNA, the sequencing template. Using immunoSEQ multiplex PCR, the repertoire was profiled, and TCRdb retains in-frame clones only, with some absent. The sample lists 100,000 to 120,000 clones, around 55% occurring once. This clonotype originated in a human donor in good health. The sample taken for sequencing was CD8+ T cells sorted from blood. The chain combines TRBV28 with TRBJ2-5; TRBD1 matches 7 bases. This CDR3 reads CASSLGTALGETQYF. DNA for the CDR3: TGTGCCAGCAGTCTGGGGACAGCTCTGGGAGAGACCCAGTACTTC. The whole variable domain, remainder taken from reference TRBV28 and TRBJ2-5, is DVKVTQSSRYLVKRTGEKVFLECVQDMDHENMFWYRQDPGLGLRLIYFSYDVKMKEKGDIPEGYSVSREKKERFSLILESASTNQTSMYLCASSLGTALGETQYFGPGTRLLVL.